This TCR beta chain was found in a study of early T cells in non-severe SARS-CoV-2 infection. Study outcomes and limitations: Missing private and CD4 specificities, VDJdb matching favored anti-spike CD8 responses.

Trimming took 2 bases from V and 1 from J, leaving 19 bases between them. The germline V gene has CDR1 SGHNT and CDR2 YENEEA. The CDR3 covers 18 residues. This clonotype was seen repeatedly, ten times or more. Its antigen is not identified. Via MiXCR, TCRdb re-called the 5' RACE reads, giving one row per CDR3 protein. The table records 69,000 or so distinct CDR3 sequences, 13% of them present only once. The chain has TRBV11-3 and TRBJ2-3; possibly TRBD1 or TRBD2 for D (7 bases each). The sequence was obtained from an adult who was a healthcare worker with PCR-confirmed SARS-CoV-2 infection or an uninfected control (not recorded which). The sequencing input was whole blood. CDR3 loop: CASSLRHRQGGGTDTQYF. In DNA form, the CDR3 reads TGTGCCAGCAGCTTACGCCACCGACAGGGAGGGGGCACAGATACGCAGTATTTT.